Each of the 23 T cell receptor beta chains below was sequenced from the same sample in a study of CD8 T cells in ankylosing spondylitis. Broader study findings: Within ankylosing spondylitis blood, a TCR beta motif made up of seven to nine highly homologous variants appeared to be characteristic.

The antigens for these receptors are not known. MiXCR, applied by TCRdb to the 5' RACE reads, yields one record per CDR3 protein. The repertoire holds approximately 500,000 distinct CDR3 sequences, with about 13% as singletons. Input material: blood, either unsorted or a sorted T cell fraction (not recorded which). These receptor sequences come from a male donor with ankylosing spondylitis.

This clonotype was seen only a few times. In DNA, the CDR3 is TGTGCCTGGAGTGACCGAGCGGGAGGTGGAGAGCAGTACGTC. It specifies CAWSDRAGGGEQYV. V usage is TRBV30 and J usage is TRBJ2-7, with TRBD2 matching over 9 bases. This CDR3 region has 14 residues. The ends lost 1 base at V and 7 bases at J; junction bases unmatched: 8. Germline-derived CDR1 and CDR2 are GTSNPN and SVGIG (reference sequence).

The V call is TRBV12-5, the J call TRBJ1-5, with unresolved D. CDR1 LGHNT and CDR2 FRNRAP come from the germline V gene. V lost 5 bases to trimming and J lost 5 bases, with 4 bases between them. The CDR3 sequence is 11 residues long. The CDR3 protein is CASGPYQPQHF. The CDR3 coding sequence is TGTGCTAGTGGTCCCTATCAGCCCCAGCATTTT.

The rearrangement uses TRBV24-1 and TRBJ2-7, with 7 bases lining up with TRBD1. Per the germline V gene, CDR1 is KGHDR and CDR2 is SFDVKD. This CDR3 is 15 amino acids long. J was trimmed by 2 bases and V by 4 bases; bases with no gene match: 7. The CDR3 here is CATSDTRQGTYEQYF. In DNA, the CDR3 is TGTGCCACCAGTGACACCCGACAGGGTACCTACGAGCAGTACTTC.

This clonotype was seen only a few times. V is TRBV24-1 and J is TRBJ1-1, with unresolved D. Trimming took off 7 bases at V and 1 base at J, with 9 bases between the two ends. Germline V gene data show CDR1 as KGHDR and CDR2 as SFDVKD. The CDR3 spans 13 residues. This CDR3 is CATRRERNTEAFF. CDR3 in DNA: TGTGCCACCAGGAGAGAACGGAACACTGAAGCTTTCTTT.

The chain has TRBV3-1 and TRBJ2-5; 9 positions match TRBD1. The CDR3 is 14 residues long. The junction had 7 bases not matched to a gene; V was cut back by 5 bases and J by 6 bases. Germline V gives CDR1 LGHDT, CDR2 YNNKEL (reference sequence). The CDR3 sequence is CASSYRDREKTQYF. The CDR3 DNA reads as TGTGCCAGCAGCTACCGGGACAGGGAAAAGACCCAGTACTTC.

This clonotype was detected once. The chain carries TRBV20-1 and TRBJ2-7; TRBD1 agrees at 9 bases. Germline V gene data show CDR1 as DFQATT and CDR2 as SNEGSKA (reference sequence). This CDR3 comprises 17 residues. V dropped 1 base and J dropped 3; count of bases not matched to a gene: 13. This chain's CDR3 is CSARGGAQGTGNYEQYF. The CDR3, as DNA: TGCAGTGCTAGAGGGGGGGCCCAAGGGACAGGGAACTACGAGCAGTACTTC.

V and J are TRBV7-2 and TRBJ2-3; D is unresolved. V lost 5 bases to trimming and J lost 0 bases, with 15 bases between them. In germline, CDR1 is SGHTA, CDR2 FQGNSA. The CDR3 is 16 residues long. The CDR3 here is CASSPSRAFSTDTQYF. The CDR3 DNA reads TGTGCCAGCAGCCCCTCCCGGGCCTTTAGCACAGATACGCAGTATTTT.

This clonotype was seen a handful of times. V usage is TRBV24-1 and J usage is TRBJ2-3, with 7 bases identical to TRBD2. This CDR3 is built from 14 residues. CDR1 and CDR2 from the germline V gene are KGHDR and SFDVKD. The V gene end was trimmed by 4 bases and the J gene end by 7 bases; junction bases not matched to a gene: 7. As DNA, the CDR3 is TGTGCCACCAGTGACGGCGGGAGCGGGTATACGCAGTATTTT. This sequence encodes CATSDGGSGYTQYF.

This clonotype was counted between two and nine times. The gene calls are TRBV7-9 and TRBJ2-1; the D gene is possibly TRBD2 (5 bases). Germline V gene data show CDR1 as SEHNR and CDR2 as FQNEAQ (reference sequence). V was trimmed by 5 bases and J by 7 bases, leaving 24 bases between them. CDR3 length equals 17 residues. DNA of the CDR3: TGTGCCAGCAGCCTCCTTCTGGCGCGCTACGAGGGTAATGAGCAGTTCTTC. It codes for CASSLLLARYEGNEQFF. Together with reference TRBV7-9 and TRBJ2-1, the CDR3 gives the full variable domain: DTGVSQNPRHKITKRGQNVTFRCDPISEHNRLYWYRQTLGQGPEFLTYFQNEAQLEKSRLLSDRFSAERPKGSFSTLEIQRTEQGDSAMYLCASSLLLARYEGNEQFFGPGTRLTVL.

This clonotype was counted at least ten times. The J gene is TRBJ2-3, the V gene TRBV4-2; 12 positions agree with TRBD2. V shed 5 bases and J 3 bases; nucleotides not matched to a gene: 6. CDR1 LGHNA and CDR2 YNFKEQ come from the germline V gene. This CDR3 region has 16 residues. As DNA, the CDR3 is TGTGCCAGCAGCTTTGAAGGACTAGCGGGAACAGATACGCAGTATTTT. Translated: CASSFEGLAGTDTQYF.

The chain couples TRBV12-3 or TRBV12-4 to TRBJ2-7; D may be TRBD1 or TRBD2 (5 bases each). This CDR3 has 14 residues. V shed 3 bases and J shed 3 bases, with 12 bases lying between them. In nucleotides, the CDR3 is TGTGCCAGCAGTTTTTGGCAGGGACGCTACGAGCAGTACTTC. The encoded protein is CASSFWQGRYEQYF.

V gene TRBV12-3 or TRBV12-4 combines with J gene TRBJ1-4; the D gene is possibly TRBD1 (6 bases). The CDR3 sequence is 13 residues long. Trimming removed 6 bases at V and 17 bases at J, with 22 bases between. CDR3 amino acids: CASRQGDTASLFF. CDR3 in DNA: TGTGCCAGCAGACAAGGGGACACAGCCTCGCTATTTTTT.

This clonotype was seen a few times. Here the CDR3 reads CASSLSGGWTGELFF. DNA for the CDR3: TGTGCCAGCAGCTTGTCTGGCGGGTGGACCGGGGAGCTGTTTTTT. This chain links TRBV5-5 with TRBJ2-2, with D maybe TRBD2 (5 bases). CDR3 length: 15 residues. Germline lookup yields CDR1 SGHKS and CDR2 YYEKEE (reference sequence). Trimming cost V 1 base and J 5 bases, with 12 bases left between them.

The CDR3 loop reads CASKTGDLGNTIYF. In nucleotides, the CDR3 is TGTGCCAGTAAGACAGGGGACCTTGGAAACACCATATATTTT. This chain connects TRBV19 to TRBJ1-3; 8 bases match TRBD1. This CDR3 is built from 14 residues. Germline lookup yields CDR1 LNHDA and CDR2 SQIVND (reference sequence). The V segment lost 7 bases and the J segment 3 bases; nucleotides outside the gene matches: 5.

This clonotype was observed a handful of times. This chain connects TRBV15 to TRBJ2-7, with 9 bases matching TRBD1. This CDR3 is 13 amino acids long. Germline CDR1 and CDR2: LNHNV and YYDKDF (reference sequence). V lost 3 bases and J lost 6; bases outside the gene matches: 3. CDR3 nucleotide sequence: TGTGCCACCAGCAGGGGACAGGGTCTCGAGCAGTACGTC. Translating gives CATSRGQGLEQYV.

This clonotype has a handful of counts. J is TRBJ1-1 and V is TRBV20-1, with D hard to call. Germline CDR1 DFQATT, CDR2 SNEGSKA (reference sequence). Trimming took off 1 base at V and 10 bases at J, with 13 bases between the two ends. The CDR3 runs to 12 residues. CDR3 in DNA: TGCAGTGCTAGAGTGGCCGGGGAACGAGCTTTCTTT. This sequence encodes CSARVAGERAFF.

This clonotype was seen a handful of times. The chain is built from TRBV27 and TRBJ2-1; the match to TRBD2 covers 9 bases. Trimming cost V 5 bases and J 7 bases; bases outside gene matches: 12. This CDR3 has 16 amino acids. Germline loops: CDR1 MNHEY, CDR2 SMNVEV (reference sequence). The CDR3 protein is CASSTLGVAGANEQFF. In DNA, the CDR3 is TGTGCCAGCAGTACCCTCGGGGTAGCGGGAGCGAATGAGCAGTTCTTC.

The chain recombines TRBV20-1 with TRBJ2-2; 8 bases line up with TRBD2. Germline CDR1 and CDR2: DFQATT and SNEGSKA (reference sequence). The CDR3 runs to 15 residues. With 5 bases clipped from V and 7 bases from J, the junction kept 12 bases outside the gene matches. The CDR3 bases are TGCAGTGCTTATTACCCGACTAGCGCGGGCGGGGAGCTGTTTTTT. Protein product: CSAYYPTSAGGELFF.

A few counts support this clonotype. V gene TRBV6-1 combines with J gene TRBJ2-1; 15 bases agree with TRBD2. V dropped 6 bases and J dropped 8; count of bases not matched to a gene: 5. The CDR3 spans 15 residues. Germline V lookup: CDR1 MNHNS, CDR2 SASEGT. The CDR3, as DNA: TGTGCCAGCAGGGGACTAGCGGGAGGTGGGGATGAGCAGTTCTTC. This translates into CASRGLAGGGDEQFF.

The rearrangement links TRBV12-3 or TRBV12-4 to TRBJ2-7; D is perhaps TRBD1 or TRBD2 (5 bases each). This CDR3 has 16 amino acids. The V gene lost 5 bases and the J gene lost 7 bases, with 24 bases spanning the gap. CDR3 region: CASSPPPGRPAREQYF. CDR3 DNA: TGTGCCAGCAGTCCCCCCCCGGGACGGCCAGCGCGGGAGCAGTACTTC.

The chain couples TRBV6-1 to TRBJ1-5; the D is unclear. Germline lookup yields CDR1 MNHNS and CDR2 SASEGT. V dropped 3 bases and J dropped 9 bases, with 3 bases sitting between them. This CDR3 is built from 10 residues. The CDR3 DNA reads TGTGCCAGCAGTGAGGGGCCCCAGCATTTT. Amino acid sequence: CASSEGPQHF.

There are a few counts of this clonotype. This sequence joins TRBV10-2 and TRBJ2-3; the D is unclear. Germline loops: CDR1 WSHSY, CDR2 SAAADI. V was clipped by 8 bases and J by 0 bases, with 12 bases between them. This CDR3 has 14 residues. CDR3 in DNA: TGCGCCAGCCGATCCCTCCCCAGCACAGATACGCAGTATTTT. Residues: CASRSLPSTDTQYF.

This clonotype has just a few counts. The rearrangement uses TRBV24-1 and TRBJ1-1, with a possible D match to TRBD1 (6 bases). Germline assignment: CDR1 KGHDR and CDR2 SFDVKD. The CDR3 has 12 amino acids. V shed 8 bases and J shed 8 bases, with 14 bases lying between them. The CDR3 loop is CATTARTVEAFF. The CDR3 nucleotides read TGTGCCACCACCGCGAGGACAGTAGAAGCTTTCTTT.